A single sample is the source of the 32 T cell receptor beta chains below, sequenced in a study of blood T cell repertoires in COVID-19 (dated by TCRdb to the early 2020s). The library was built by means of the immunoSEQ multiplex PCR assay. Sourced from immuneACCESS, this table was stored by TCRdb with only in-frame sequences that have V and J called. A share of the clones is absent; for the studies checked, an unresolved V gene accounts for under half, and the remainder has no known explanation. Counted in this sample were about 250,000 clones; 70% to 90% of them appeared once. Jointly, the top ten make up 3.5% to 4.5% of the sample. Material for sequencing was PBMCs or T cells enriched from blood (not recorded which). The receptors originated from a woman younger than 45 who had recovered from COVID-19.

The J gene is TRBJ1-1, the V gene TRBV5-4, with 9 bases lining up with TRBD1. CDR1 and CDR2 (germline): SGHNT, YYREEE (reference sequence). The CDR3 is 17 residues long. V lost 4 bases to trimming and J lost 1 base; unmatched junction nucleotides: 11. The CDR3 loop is CASSTGTGRVQNTEAFF. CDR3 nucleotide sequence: TGTGCCAGCAGCACCGGGACAGGGCGGGTCCAGAACACTGAAGCTTTCTTT.

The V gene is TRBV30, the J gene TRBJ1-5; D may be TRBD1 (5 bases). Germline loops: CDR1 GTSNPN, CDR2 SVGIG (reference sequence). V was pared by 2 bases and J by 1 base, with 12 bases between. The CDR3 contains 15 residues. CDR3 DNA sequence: TGTGCCTGGAGTATCCCAGGGTTCAGCAATCAGCCCCAGCATTTT. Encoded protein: CAWSIPGFSNQPQHF.

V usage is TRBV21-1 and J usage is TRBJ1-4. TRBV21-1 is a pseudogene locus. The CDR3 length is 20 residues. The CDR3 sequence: CASSKELAAFLVKGGEKLFF. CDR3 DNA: TGTGCCAGCAGCAAAGAACTAGCTGCGTTCCTCGTTAAGGGGGGGGAAAAACTGTTTTTT.

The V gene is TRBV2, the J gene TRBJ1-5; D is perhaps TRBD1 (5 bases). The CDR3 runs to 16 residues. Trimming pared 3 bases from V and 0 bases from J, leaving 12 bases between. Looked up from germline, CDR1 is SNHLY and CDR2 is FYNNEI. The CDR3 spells CASSELPGLSNQPQHF. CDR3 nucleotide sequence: TGTGCCAGCAGTGAGTTACCGGGACTTAGCAATCAGCCCCAGCATTTT.

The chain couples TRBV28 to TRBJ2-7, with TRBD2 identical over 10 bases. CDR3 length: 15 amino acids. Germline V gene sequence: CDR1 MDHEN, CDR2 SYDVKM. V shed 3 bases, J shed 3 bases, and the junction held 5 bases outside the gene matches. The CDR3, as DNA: TGTGCCAGCAGTTTCCCACTAGCGGGGCACTACGAGCAGTACTTC. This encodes CASSFPLAGHYEQYF.

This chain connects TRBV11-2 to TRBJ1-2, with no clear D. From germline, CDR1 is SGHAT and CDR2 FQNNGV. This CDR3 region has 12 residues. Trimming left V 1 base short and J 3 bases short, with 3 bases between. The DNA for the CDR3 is TGTGCCAGCAGCTTAGCGGACTATGGCTACACCTTC. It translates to CASSLADYGYTF.

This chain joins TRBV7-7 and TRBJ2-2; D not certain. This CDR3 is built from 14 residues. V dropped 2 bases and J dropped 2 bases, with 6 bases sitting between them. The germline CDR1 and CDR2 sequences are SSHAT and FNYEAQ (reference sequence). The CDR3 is CASSLKPNTGELFF. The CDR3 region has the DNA TGTGCCAGCAGCTTAAAGCCCAACACCGGGGAGCTGTTTTTT.

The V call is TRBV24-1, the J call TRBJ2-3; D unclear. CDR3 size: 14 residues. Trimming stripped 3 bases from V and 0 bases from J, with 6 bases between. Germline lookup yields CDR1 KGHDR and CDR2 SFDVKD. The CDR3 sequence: CATSDGHSTDTQYF. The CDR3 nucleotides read TGTGCCACCAGTGATGGGCATAGCACAGATACGCAGTATTTT.

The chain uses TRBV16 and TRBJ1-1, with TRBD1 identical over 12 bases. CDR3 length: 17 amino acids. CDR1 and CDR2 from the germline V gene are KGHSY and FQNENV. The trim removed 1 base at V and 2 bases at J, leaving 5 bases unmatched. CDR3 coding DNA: TGTGCCAGCAGCCAATTTCGGGACAGGGGGCGCAACACTGAAGCTTTCTTT. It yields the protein CASSQFRDRGRNTEAFF.

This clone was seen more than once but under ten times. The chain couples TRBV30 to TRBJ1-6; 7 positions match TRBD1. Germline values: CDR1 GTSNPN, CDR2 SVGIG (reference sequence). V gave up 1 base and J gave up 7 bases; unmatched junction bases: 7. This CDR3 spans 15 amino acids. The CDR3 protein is CAWSAWDSLNSPLHF. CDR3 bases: TGTGCCTGGAGTGCCTGGGACAGTCTAAATTCACCCCTCCACTTT.

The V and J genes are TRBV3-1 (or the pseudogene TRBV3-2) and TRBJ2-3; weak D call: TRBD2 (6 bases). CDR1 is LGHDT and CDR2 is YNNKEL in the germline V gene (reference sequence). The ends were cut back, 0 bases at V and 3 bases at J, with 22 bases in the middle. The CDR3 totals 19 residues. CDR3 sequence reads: CASSQEGLGRLRKTDTQYF. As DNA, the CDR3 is TGTGCCAGCAGCCAAGAGGGACTTGGACGGCTCAGAAAGACAGATACGCAGTATTTT.

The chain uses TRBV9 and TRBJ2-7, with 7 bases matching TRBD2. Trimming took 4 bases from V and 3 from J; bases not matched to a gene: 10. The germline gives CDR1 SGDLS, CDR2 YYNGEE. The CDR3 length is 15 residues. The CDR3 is CASSPGEGRGYEQYF. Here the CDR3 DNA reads TGTGCCAGCAGCCCCGGGGAGGGGCGAGGCTACGAGCAGTACTTC.

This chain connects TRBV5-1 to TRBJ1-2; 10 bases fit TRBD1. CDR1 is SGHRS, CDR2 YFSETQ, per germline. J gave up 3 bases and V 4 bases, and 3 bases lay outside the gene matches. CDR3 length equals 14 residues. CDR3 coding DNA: TGCGCCAGCAGCCCCGGGACAGGGGACTATGGCTACACCTTC. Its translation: CASSPGTGDYGYTF.

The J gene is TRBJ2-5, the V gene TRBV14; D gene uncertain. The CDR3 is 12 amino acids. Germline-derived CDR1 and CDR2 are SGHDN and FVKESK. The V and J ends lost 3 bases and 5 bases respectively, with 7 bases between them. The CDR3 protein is CASSQIDETQYF. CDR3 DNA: TGTGCCAGCAGCCAGATAGATGAGACCCAGTACTTC.

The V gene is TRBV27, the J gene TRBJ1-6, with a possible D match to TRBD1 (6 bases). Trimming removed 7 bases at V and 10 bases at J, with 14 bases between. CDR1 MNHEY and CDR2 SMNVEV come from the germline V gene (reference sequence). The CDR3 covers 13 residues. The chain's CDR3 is CASTYRAYSPLHF. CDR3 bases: TGTGCCAGCACCTACAGGGCTTACTCACCCCTCCACTTT.

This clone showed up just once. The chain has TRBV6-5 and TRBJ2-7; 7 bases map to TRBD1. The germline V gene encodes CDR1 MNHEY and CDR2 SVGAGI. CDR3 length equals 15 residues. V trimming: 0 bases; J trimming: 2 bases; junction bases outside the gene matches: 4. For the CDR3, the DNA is TGTGCCAGCAGTTACTCTTTACAGGGGACCTACGAGCAGTACTTC. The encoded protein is CASSYSLQGTYEQYF.

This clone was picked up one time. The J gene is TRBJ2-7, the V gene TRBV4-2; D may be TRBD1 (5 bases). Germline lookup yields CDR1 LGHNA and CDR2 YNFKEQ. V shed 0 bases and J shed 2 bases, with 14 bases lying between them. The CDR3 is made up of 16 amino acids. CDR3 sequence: CASSQEGAGKAYEQYF. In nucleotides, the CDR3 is TGTGCCAGCAGCCAAGAAGGGGCAGGGAAGGCCTACGAGCAGTACTTC.

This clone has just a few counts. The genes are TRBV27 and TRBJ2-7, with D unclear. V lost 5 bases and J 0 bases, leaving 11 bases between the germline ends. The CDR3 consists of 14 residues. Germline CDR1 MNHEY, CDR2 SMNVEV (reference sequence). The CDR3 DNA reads TGTGCCAGCAGTCTGGCCCGAACCTCCTACGAGCAGTACTTC. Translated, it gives CASSLARTSYEQYF.

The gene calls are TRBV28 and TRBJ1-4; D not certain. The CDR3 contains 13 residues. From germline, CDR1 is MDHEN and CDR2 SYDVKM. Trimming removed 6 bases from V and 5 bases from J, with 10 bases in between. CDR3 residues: CASSHDGNEKLFF. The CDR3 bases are TGTGCCAGCAGCCACGACGGGAATGAAAAACTGTTTTTT.

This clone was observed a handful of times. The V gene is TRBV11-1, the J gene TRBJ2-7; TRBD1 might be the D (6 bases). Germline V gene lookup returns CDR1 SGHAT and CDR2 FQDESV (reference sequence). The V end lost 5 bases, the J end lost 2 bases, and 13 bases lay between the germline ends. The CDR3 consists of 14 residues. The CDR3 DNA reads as TGTGCCAGCAGCCCCCGGGACATAGCCTACGAGCAGTACTTC. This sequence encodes CASSPRDIAYEQYF.

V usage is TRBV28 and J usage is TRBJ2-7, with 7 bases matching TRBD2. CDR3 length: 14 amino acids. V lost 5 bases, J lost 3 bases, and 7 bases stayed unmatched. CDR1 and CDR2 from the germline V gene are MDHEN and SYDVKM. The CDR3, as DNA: TGTGCCAGCAGTCCGGGCCGGGGGGACTACGAGCAGTACTTC. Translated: CASSPGRGDYEQYF.

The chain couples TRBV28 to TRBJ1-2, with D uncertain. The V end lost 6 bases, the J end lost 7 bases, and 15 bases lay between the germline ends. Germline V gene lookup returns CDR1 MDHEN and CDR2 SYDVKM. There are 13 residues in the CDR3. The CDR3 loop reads CASSTTLNGGYTF. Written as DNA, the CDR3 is TGTGCCAGCAGCACTACCCTAAATGGTGGCTACACCTTC.

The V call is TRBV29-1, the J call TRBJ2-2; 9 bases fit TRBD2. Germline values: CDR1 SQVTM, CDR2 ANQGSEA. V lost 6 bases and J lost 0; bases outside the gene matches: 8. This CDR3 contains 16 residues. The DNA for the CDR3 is TGCAGCGTCGTGCTGCCTAGCGGGGCGAACACCGGGGAGCTGTTTTTT. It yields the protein CSVVLPSGANTGELFF.

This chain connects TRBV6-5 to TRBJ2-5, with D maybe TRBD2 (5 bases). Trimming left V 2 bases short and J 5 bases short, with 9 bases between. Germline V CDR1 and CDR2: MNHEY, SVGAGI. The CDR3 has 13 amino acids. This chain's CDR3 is CASSYADWETQYF. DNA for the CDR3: TGTGCCAGCAGTTACGCGGACTGGGAGACCCAGTACTTC.

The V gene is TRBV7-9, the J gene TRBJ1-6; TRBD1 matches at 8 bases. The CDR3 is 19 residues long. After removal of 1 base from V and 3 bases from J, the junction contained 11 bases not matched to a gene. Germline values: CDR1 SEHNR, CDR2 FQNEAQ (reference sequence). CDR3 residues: CASSLGDRGHSVYNSPLHF. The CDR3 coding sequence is TGTGCCAGCAGCTTAGGTGACAGGGGCCATTCCGTCTATAATTCACCCCTCCACTTT.

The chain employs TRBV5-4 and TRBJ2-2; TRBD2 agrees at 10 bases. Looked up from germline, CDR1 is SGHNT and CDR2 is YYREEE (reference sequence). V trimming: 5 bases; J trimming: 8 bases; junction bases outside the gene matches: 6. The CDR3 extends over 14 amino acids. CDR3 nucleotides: TGTGCCAGCAGAGCGGGAGGGCTGCAGGGGGAGCTGTTTTTT. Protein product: CASRAGGLQGELFF.

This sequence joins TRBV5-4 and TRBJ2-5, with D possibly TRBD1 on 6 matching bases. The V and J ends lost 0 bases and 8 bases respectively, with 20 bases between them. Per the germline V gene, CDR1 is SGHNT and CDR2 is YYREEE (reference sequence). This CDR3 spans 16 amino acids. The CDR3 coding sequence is TGTGCCAGCAGCTTGGCGGAACAGGGTGGGGGCTTAACCCAGTACTTC. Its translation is CASSLAEQGGGLTQYF.

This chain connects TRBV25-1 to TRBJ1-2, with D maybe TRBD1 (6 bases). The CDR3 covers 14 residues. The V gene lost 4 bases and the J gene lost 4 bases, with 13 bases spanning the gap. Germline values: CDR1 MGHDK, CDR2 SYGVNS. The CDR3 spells CASSAWTESYGYTF. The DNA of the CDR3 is TGTGCCAGCAGTGCCTGGACAGAAAGCTATGGCTACACCTTC.

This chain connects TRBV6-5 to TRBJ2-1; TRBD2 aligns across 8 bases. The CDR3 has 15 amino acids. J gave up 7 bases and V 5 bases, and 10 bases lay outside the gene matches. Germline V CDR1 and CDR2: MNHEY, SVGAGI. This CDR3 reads CASSLLGTSRNEQFF. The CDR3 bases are TGTGCCAGCAGTCTACTAGGGACTAGTAGGAATGAGCAGTTCTTC.

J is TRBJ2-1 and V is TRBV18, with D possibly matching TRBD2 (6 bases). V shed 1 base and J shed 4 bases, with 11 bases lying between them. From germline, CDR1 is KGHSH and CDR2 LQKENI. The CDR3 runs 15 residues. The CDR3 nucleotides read TGTGCCAGCTCACCACTCCTAGCGCGATACAATGAGCAGTTCTTC. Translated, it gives CASSPLLARYNEQFF. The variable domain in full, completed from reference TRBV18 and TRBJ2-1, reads NAGVMQNPRHLVRRRGQEARLRCSPMKGHSHVYWYRQLPEEGLKFMVYLQKENIIDESGMPKERFSAEFPKEGPSILRIQQVVRGDSAAYFCASSPLLARYNEQFFGPGTRLTVL.

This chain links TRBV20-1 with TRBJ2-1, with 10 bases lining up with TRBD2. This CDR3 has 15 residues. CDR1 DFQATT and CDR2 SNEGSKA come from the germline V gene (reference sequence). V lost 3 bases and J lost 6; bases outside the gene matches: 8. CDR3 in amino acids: CSASPSGSWVNEQFF. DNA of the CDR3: TGCAGTGCTAGTCCTAGCGGGAGTTGGGTCAATGAGCAGTTCTTC.

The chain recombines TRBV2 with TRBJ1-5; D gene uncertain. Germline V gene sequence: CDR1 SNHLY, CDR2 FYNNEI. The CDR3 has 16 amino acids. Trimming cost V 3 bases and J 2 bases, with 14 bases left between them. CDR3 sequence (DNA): TGTGCCAGCAGTGATTGGCTGCGGGCAGGCAATCAGCCCCAGCATTTT. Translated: CASSDWLRAGNQPQHF. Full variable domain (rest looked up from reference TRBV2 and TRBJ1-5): EPEVTQTPSHQVTQMGQEVILRCVPISNHLYFYWYRQILGQKVEFLVSFYNNEISEKSEIFDDQFSVERPDGSNFTLKIRSTKLEDSAMYFCASSDWLRAGNQPQHFGDGTRLSIL.